This TCR beta chain was found in a study of post-analysis software for immune sequencing data. Overall study findings and caveats: Elevated frequency relative to controls characterized four or five TRBV segments in patients, TRBV5-6, TRBV5-1 and TRBV20-1 among them. Strong co-clustering by F measure was evident for samples that had been prepared in the same batch.

Comments on this clonotype: Its antigen is unidentified. The junction departs from germline at one end; a sequencing error may be responsible.

In germline, CDR1 is SGHTS, CDR2 YDEGEE. CDR3 length: 16 amino acids. The library was made from cDNA and included unique molecular identifiers. TCRdb re-analysed the PCR reads in MiXCR, keeping a single row per CDR3 protein. This table has roughly 430,000 distinct CDR3 sequences, 39% appearing once. The TCR sequence derives from a girl aged 2 to 10 with multiple sclerosis. The rearrangement joins TRBV5-8 to TRBJ2-5, with D possibly being TRBD2 (6 bases). Sample: blood. The CDR3 sequence: CTSSLAKGTYKETQYF. In DNA form, the CDR3 reads TGTACCAGCAGCTTGGCCAAGGGGACTTATAAAGAGACCCAGTACTTC.